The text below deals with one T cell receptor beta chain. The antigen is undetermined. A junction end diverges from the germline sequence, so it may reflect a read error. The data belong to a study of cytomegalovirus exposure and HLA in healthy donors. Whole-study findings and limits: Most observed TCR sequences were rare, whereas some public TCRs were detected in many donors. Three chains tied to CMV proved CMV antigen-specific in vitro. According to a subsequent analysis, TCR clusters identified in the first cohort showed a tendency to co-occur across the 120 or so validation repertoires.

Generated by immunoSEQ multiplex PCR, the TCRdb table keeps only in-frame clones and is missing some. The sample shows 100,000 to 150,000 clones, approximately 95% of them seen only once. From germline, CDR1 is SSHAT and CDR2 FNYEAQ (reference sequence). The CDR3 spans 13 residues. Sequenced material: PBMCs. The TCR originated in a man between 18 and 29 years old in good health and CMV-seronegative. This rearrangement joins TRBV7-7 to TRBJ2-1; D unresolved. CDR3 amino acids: CASSLGPNNEQFF. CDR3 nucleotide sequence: TGTGCTAGCAGCTTAGGTCCTAACAATGAGCAGTTCTTC.